This is a list of T cell receptor beta chains from one sample in a study of CD8 T cells in Susac syndrome. TCRdb reprocessed the immunoSEQ multiplex PCR reads with MiXCR, giving one entry per CDR3 protein. The profile shows hundreds of thousands of distinct CDR3 sequences, 85% of them singletons. The sample taken for sequencing was CD8+ T cells from PBMCs. The source is a human donor with multiple sclerosis. CDR3s include the opening cysteine and the closing phenylalanine or tryptophan. Each record gives: CDR3 length, J gene, D gene, V gene, clone size, CDR3 DNA, CDR3 protein. D genes are given only for firm matches. For some rows the clone size is stated as once, few or many, or as a class when expanded; others skip it.

>15|TRBJ1-5|.|TRBV19|.
TGTGCCAGTAGTATCACGGCTGATAGCAATCAGCCCCAGCATTTT
CASSITADSNQPQHF
>17|TRBJ2-1|TRBD2|TRBV28|.
TGTGCCAGCAGTTGGTCACTAGCGGTAGAGCCTTACAATGAGCAGTTCTTC
CASSWSLAVEPYNEQFF
>15|TRBJ1-2|.|TRBV4-1|.
TGCGCCAGCAGCCAAGATCGGGGGGGCGCTCGAGGCTACACCTTC
CASSQDRGGARGYTF
>18|TRBJ2-5|TRBD2|TRBV27|.
TGTGCCAGCACTTCGGGACTAGCGGGAGGGTCCCGCCAAGGGACCCAGTACTTC
CASTSGLAGGSRQGTQYF
>15|TRBJ2-1|.|TRBV20-1|.
TGCAGTGCTAGAGATACAGCGGAAAGAGCCCATGAGCAGTTCTTC
CSARDTAERAHEQFF
>15|TRBJ2-3|.|TRBV7-9|.
TGTGCCAGCAGCCACCGTCTCGCGAATGCAGATACGCAGTATTTT
CASSHRLANADTQYF
>17|TRBJ1-5|TRBD1|TRBV4-1|once
TGCGCCAGCAGCCCCTTAAGGCGGGACAGGGTTCCTCAGCCCCAGCATTTT
CASSPLRRDRVPQPQHF
>15|TRBJ1-4|.|TRBV30|.
TGTGCCTGGAGTGCTATGACAGGCCTTAATGAAAAACTGTTTTTT
CAWSAMTGLNEKLFF
>14|TRBJ2-5|TRBD2|TRBV11-2|.
TGTGCCAGCAGCTTACTAGCGGCCCAAGAGACCCAGTACTTC
CASSLLAAQETQYF
>14|TRBJ2-5|.|TRBV27|.
TGTGCCAGCAGTTTTTCCGCGGCGATAGAGACCCAGTACTTC
CASSFSAAIETQYF